This T cell receptor (beta chain) was captured in a study of blood T cell repertoires in COVID-19. Study as a whole: Both acute and convalescent COVID-19 samples were obtained from the United States, Italy and Spain.

CDR3 length: 15 amino acids. Trimming cost V 3 bases and J 3 bases, with 11 bases left between them. Germline values: CDR1 LNHNV, CDR2 YYDKDF (reference sequence). Per the study methods: Quantification of nucleated cells was approximated via reference gene primer amplification. Sequencing was performed with immunoSEQ multiplex PCR; in TCRdb, only in-frame clones are kept and a portion is missing. V and J calls and clone size are those listed in that table; D and trimming were worked out from the DNA. The table lists under 300,000 clones, roughly 91% of them singletons. Sequences were obtained from peripheral blood. The rearrangement links TRBV15 to TRBJ1-4; D unresolved. The receptor's source is a woman aged 35 to 49 who had recovered from COVID-19. This CDR3 reads CATSRGRGSNEKLFF. The CDR3 DNA reads as TGTGCCACCAGCAGGGGCCGAGGGTCTAATGAAAAACTGTTTTTT.